This T cell receptor (beta chain) was sequenced during a study of shared clonotypes between healthy human individuals. Overall study context: Each donor contributed plates that comprised three CD4 naive, three CD4 memory, two CD8 naive and one CD8 memory. General study points: Though the depth was large, rarefaction showed that sorted-subset sequencing was incomplete.

Deep-level settings were used for running the assay. Data came from immunoSEQ multiplex PCR; TCRdb stores just in-frame clones and leaves some out. Altogether about 2.2 million clones are present, about 93% being singletons, with the ten largest covering more than 1.5%. Naive CD8 cells were CD45RO-negative, positively selected for CCR7, excluding terminally differentiated effector memory CD45RA+ cells. This clone appeared a few times. Its cognate antigen is unknown. Other nucleotide sequences from this sample produce the same CDR3. Germline CDR1 is MNHEY and CDR2 is SMNVEV (reference sequence). The CDR3 sequence is 14 residues long. V was clipped by 3 bases and J by 3 bases; unmatched bases: 1.

This sequence was found in a man aged 18 to 30 in good health. Some clones in this sample may be carry-over from other donors' samples. The V gene is TRBV27, the J gene TRBJ2-3, with TRBD1 matching 9 bases. The sequencing sample was made of naive CD8+ T cells from PBMCs. The CDR3 sequence: CASSLDRGTDTQYF. The DNA for the CDR3 is TGTGCCAGCAGTTTGGACAGGGGAACAGATACGCAGTATTTT.